These 18 T cell receptor beta chains were all obtained from the same sample, sequenced in a study of chemoradiotherapy in HPV16-positive cancers. TCRdb's table, derived via immunoSEQ multiplex PCR, lists solely in-frame clones and lacks some. This sample has 1,500 to 2,500 clones, with 80% to 90% found just once. The source was tumor tissue, collected from a patient who underwent chemoradiotherapy. The receptors originated from a human donor with HPV-associated anogenital cancer.

This clone was picked up a small number of times. The V and J genes are TRBV5-5 and TRBJ2-5; either TRBD1 or TRBD2 may fit D (5 bases each). This CDR3 region has 15 residues. Germline values: CDR1 SGHKS, CDR2 YYEKEE (reference sequence). V was shortened by 6 bases and J by 5 bases, with 20 bases between the two germline ends. The CDR3 DNA follows: TGTGCCAGCATGCCCACCGGGACCCCAGGGGAGACCCAGTACTTC. Translated, it gives CASMPTGTPGETQYF.

This clone has only a few counts. The identical CDR3 is also encoded by other nucleotide sequences in the sample. The gene calls are TRBV20-1 and TRBJ1-1; D is unresolved. The CDR3 consists of 11 residues. In germline, CDR1 is DFQATT, CDR2 SNEGSKA (reference sequence). V was cut by 3 bases and J by 0 bases, with 2 bases left in between. The CDR3 sequence: CSARVNTEAFF. The CDR3 nucleotides read TGCAGTGCTAGGGTGAACACTGAAGCTTTCTTT.

V and J are TRBV2 and TRBJ2-3; D remains unclear. Germline V gene sequence: CDR1 SNHLY, CDR2 FYNNEI. V was shortened by 7 bases and J by 4 bases, with 15 bases between the two germline ends. This CDR3 has 14 amino acids. In DNA, the CDR3 is TGTGCCAGCATTGTTAATCCTGGGGCAGATACGCAGTATTTT. Protein: CASIVNPGADTQYF.

In its sample, this clone was seen a few times. The V and J genes are TRBV30 and TRBJ1-5; maybe TRBD1 (5 bases). With 0 bases removed from V and 4 bases from J, the gap between germline ends came to 10 bases. CDR1 is GTSNPN and CDR2 is SVGIG in the germline V gene (reference sequence). CDR3 length: 14 residues. The CDR3: CAWSVAGLNQPQHF. The CDR3 coding sequence is TGTGCCTGGAGTGTGGCAGGGCTGAATCAGCCCCAGCATTTT. The whole variable domain, remainder taken from reference TRBV30 and TRBJ1-5, is SQTIHQWPATLVQPVGSPLSLECTVEGTSNPNLYWYRQAAGRGLQLLFYSVGIGQISSEVPQNLSASRPQDRQFILSSKKLLLSDSGFYLCAWSVAGLNQPQHFGDGTRLSIL.

The chain uses TRBV4-3 and TRBJ2-2; D ambiguous. Trimming removed 3 bases from V and 1 base from J, with 9 bases in between. This CDR3 has 15 amino acids. Per the germline V gene, CDR1 is LGHNA and CDR2 is YSLEER. Here the CDR3 DNA reads TGCGCCAGCAGCCAGCCCCGACAGAACACCGGGGAGCTGTTTTTT. It is translated as CASSQPRQNTGELFF.

In its sample, this clone was seen a few times. CDR3 sequence reads: CASSESGRFYGYTF. The DNA for the CDR3 is TGTGCCAGCAGTGAATCAGGCAGATTCTATGGCTACACCTTC. The chain uses TRBV25-1 and TRBJ1-2; D uncertain. Germline values: CDR1 MGHDK, CDR2 SYGVNS. The CDR3 has 14 amino acids. V gave up 1 base and J gave up 4 bases, with 10 bases separating them.

The genes are TRBV19 and TRBJ2-3; D is unresolved. CDR3 length: 14 residues. V was pared by 5 bases and J by 1 base, with 10 bases between. Germline V CDR1 and CDR2: LNHDA, SQIVND (reference sequence). DNA for the CDR3: TGTGCCAGTAGTGCTGAACAAGGCACAGATACGCAGTATTTT. This sequence encodes CASSAEQGTDTQYF.

This rearrangement joins TRBV6-4 to TRBJ2-3, with 7 bases fitting TRBD2. The CDR3 loop spans 15 amino acids. Germline V gene lookup returns CDR1 MRHNA and CDR2 SNTAGT. V lost 3 bases to trimming and J lost 0 bases; unmatched junction nucleotides: 3. The CDR3, as DNA: TGTGCCAGCAGTGAGAACGGGGGGAGCACAGATACGCAGTATTTT. Its translation is CASSENGGSTDTQYF.

This clone was counted only a few times. The chain combines TRBV30 with TRBJ1-1, with a tentative D call TRBD1 (6 bases). The CDR3 is made up of 16 amino acids. Germline CDR1 GTSNPN, CDR2 SVGIG (reference sequence). With 2 bases removed from V and 0 bases from J, the gap between germline ends came to 16 bases. The CDR3 spells CAWSPTGRAMNTEAFF. CDR3 bases: TGTGCCTGGAGTCCCACAGGGCGAGCAATGAACACTGAAGCTTTCTTT.

The rearrangement joins TRBV7-2 to TRBJ2-1, with 14 bases fitting TRBD2. J lost 6 bases, V lost 6 bases, and 4 bases had no gene match. Germline-derived CDR1 and CDR2 are SGHTA and FQGNSA. This CDR3 comprises 15 residues. The CDR3 protein is CASRRTSGGLNEQFF. The CDR3 region has the DNA TGTGCCAGCAGACGGACTAGCGGGGGGCTCAATGAGCAGTTCTTC.

This sequence joins TRBV19 and TRBJ2-5; D tentatively fits TRBD1 or TRBD2 (5 bases each). Germline values: CDR1 LNHDA, CDR2 SQIVND (reference sequence). This CDR3 is built from 15 residues. V was cut by 5 bases and J by 6 bases, with 19 bases left in between. This chain's CDR3 is CASSPRARGPKTQYF. The CDR3 DNA follows: TGTGCCAGTAGTCCCCGCGCGAGGGGACCTAAGACCCAGTACTTC. The full variable domain, rest sourced from reference TRBV19 and TRBJ2-5, is DGGITQSPKYLFRKEGQNVTLSCEQNLNHDAMYWYRQDPGQGLRLIYYSQIVNDFQKGDIAEGYSVSREKKESFPLTVTSAQKNPTAFYLCASSPRARGPKTQYFGPGTRLLVL.

V is TRBV19 and J is TRBJ1-5; possibly TRBD1 for D (6 bases). The V gene lost 3 bases and the J gene lost 2 bases, with 11 bases spanning the gap. The germline V gene encodes CDR1 LNHDA and CDR2 SQIVND (reference sequence). The CDR3 loop spans 15 amino acids. DNA of the CDR3: TGTGCCAGTAGTATGGGACACGGGGGCAATCAGCCCCAGCATTTT. Protein product: CASSMGHGGNQPQHF.

The V call is TRBV5-1, the J call TRBJ1-6; D might be TRBD1 (5 bases). The germline V gene encodes CDR1 SGHRS and CDR2 YFSETQ. Trimming took 4 bases from V and 5 from J, leaving 16 bases between them. The CDR3 totals 16 residues. The chain's CDR3 is CASSARGVPDNSPLHF. The CDR3 bases are TGCGCCAGCAGCGCCCGAGGGGTGCCGGATAATTCACCCCTCCACTTT.

This rearrangement joins TRBV10-3 to TRBJ2-2; no reliable D call. The germline gives CDR1 ENHRY, CDR2 SYGVKD. Deletions cut 3 bases from V and 5 bases from J, with 16 bases between. The CDR3 is 16 residues long. The CDR3 nucleotides are TGTGCCATCAGTGACTCTGGCTTCACGCGGACCGGGGAGCTGTTTTTT. Amino acid sequence: CAISDSGFTRTGELFF.

The CDR3 loop is CSVFLDRAGYEQYF. For the CDR3, the DNA is TGCAGCGTTTTTCTCGACAGGGCTGGCTACGAGCAGTACTTC. V is TRBV29-1 and J is TRBJ2-7; TRBD1 matches at 7 bases. There are 14 residues in the CDR3. Losses at the gene ends were 5 bases for V and 3 bases for J; bases not matched to a gene: 10. From germline, CDR1 is SQVTM and CDR2 ANQGSEA.

The V and J genes are TRBV6-5 and TRBJ1-3, with 7 bases matching TRBD1. The CDR3 contains 15 residues. Trimming cost V 6 bases and J 6 bases; bases outside gene matches: 11. Germline CDR1 and CDR2: MNHEY and SVGAGI. CDR3 loop: CASSLDRVIENTIYF. As DNA, the CDR3 is TGTGCCAGCAGCCTCGACAGGGTAATTGAAAACACCATATATTTT.

The rearrangement links TRBV7-6 to TRBJ1-5; D call uncertain. The CDR3 covers 12 residues. Trimming pared 0 bases from V and 9 bases from J, leaving 6 bases between. Germline loops: CDR1 SGHVS, CDR2 FNYEAQ. The CDR3, as DNA: TGTGCCAGCAGCTTAGCGGAGGGGCCCCAGCATTTT. Translating it yields CASSLAEGPQHF.

The V call is TRBV5-6, the J call TRBJ2-7; D may be TRBD1 or TRBD2 (5 bases each). The CDR3 loop spans 19 amino acids. Trimming pared 4 bases from V and 3 bases from J, leaving 29 bases between. Per germline, CDR1 SGHDT and CDR2 YYEEEE. The chain's CDR3 is CASSLNPRDPLTVSYEQYF. The CDR3 nucleotides are TGTGCCAGCAGCCTCAACCCCCGGGACCCGCTGACTGTGAGCTACGAGCAGTACTTC.